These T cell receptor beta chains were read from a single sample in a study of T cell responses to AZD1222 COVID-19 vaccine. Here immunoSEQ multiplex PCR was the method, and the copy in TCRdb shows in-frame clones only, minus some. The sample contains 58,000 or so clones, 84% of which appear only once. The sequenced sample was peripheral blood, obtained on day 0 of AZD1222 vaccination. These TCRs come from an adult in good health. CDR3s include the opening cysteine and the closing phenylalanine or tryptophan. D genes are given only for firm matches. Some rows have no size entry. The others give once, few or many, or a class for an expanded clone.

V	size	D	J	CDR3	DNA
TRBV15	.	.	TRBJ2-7	CATSRDRAQAEQYF	TGTGCCACCAGCAGAGATCGAGCCCAGGCGGAACAGTACTTC
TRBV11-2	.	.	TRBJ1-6	CASSLGFRGNSPLHF	TGTGCCAGCAGCTTAGGGTTCCGGGGTAATTCACCCCTCCACTTT
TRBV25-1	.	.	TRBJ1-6	CASKGQPNSPLHF	TGTGCCAGCAAAGGACAGCCTAATTCACCCCTCCACTTT
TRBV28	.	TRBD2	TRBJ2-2	CASSLPREGLFF	TGTGCCAGCAGTTTACCCAGGGAGGGGCTGTTTTTT
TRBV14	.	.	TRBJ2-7	CASSQFGSTYEQYF	TGTGCCAGCAGCCAATTCGGCAGTACCTACGAGCAGTACTTC
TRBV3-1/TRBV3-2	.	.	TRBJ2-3	CASSQTGVPVDTQYF	TGTGCCAGCAGCCAAACGGGGGTCCCGGTAGATACGCAGTATTTT
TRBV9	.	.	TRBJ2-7	CASSVRGSAYEQYF	TGTGCCAGCAGCGTGCGGGGTTCCGCCTACGAGCAGTACTTC
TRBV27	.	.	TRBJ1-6	CASSPPRGMDNSPLHF	TGTGCCAGCAGTCCACCCCGGGGGATGGATAATTCACCCCTCCACTTT
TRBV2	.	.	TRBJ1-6	CASSEISGQNSPLHF	TGTGCCAGCAGTGAAATTTCTGGACAGAATTCACCCCTCCACTTT
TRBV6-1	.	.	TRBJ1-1	CASSETGISAFF	TGTGCCAGCAGTGAGACGGGAATTTCGGCTTTCTTT
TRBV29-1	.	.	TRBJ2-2	CSSGGREVSGELFF	TGCAGCTCAGGGGGGAGGGAAGTCTCCGGGGAGCTGTTTTTT
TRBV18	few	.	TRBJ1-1	CASSPDFRGNTEAFF	TGTGCCAGCTCACCCGACTTCAGGGGGAACACTGAAGCTTTCTTT
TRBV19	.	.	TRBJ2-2	CASTAGSGELFF	TGTGCCAGTACCGCGGGGTCCGGGGAGCTGTTTTTT
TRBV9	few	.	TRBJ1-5	CASSVGRAGQPQHF	TGTGCCAGCAGCGTAGGCAGGGCAGGGCAGCCCCAGCATTTT
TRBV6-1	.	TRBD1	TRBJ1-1	CASSDRGRTEAFF	TGTGCCAGCAGTGACAGGGGGCGGACTGAAGCTTTCTTT
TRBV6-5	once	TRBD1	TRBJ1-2	CASSYSDRGRGYTF	TGTGCCAGCAGTTACTCTGACAGGGGGCGAGGCTACACCTTC
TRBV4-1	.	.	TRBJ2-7	CASSQAGLYEQYF	TGCGCCAGCAGCCAAGCAGGGCTCTACGAGCAGTACTTC
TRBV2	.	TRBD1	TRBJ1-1	CASSRTGVTEAFF	TGTGCCAGCAGTCGTACAGGGGTCACTGAAGCTTTCTTT
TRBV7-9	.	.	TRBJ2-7	CATSGPAVVYEQYF	TGTGCCACCTCAGGGCCGGCTGTAGTGTACGAGCAGTACTTC
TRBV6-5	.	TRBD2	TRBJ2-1	CASSKGLAGVNEQFF	TGTGCCAGCAGTAAGGGACTAGCGGGGGTGAATGAGCAGTTCTTC
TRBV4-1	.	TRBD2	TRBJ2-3	CASSQEYASGYTDTQYF	TGCGCCAGCAGCCAAGAGTACGCTAGCGGCTACACAGATACGCAGTATTTT
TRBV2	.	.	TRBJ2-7	CASSGRSGNEQYF	TGTGCCAGCAGTGGAAGGTCGGGGAACGAGCAGTACTTC
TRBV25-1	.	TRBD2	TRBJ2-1	CASSESGRGSYNEQFF	TGTGCCAGCAGTGAATCGGGGAGGGGTTCCTACAATGAGCAGTTCTTC
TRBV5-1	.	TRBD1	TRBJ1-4	CASSPGGRNEKLFF	TGCGCCAGCAGCCCAGGGGGACGGAATGAAAAACTGTTTTTT